Detailed here is one T cell receptor (beta chain). Its target is unknown. Profiling relied on immunoSEQ multiplex PCR, and the TCRdb table lists in-frame clones only, not all of them. The table shows around 49,000 clones, with roughly 81% occurring only once. Enrolled patients, whose metastatic non-small-cell lung cancer was chemo-refractory, received focal radiation plus CTLA-4 blockade with ipilimumab. Trimming left V 3 bases short and J 5 bases short, with 13 bases between. This CDR3 has 14 amino acids. CDR1 is SGHRS, CDR2 YFSETQ, per germline. The record originates from a study of radiotherapy plus CTLA-4 blockade in lung cancer. Study background: The study recorded objective responses in roughly 18% of patients and disease control in about 30%.

Whole-study findings and limits: Clones of tumor-derived TCRs expanded in blood after radiotherapy plus ipilimumab.

This TCR derives from a human donor with non-small cell lung cancer whose response to radiotherapy plus ipilimumab could not be evaluated. V usage is TRBV5-1 and J usage is TRBJ2-3; TRBD1 is a possible D gene (6 bases). This sample comprised peripheral blood, obtained from a patient treated with radiotherapy plus ipilimumab. The CDR3 DNA follows: TGCGCCAGCAGCTCATTGCAGGGGAAAGATACGCAGTATTTT. As protein: CASSSLQGKDTQYF.